This T cell receptor beta chain emerged from a study of T-cell memory formation after mild COVID-19. Study results and caveats: Clones shrinking from day 15 to 85 showed even CD4/CD8 mixes; later expanders tilted CD4+.

Remarks on this clonotype: Its antigen remains unidentified.

The V gene end was trimmed by 5 bases and the J gene end by 4 bases; junction bases not matched to a gene: 4. The CDR3 has 15 amino acids. Germline CDR1 and CDR2: SGHTA and FQGNSA. Using constant-segment primers, 5'RACE produced TCR alpha and TCR beta cDNA libraries carrying sample barcodes and UMIs. From the 5' RACE reads, TCRdb called clonotypes with MiXCR, one entry per CDR3 protein. The table shows 450,000 to 650,000 distinct CDR3 sequences, with around 20% occurring only once. The sample taken for sequencing was PBMCs or a T cell subset sorted from them (not recorded which). This sequence originates from an adult woman who had mild COVID-19 (a few samples of this study predate the infection). Cell type and time point are not known. The chain joins TRBV7-2 to TRBJ2-1; 11 bases are a match to TRBD2. The CDR3 reads CASSARTSGYNEQFF. In DNA, the CDR3 is TGTGCCAGCAGCGCCCGGACTAGCGGGTACAATGAGCAGTTCTTC.